The 10 T cell receptor beta chains reported below all come from one sample, sequenced in a study of T cell clonality in common variable immunodeficiency. Produced via immunoSEQ multiplex PCR; TCRdb's table is partial and in-frame only. The profile covers 35,000 to 50,000 clones, none occurring a single time. Sequenced input: peripheral blood mononuclear cells. These TCRs come from a person aged 18 to 70 in good health.

This clone was seen repeatedly, ten times or more. Read data end 3 residues before the CDR3 end; the end is taken from the germline J gene. The chain combines TRBV7-2 with TRBJ1-2; possibly TRBD1 for D (6 bases). The CDR3 covers 13 residues. Germline V gene sequence: CDR1 SGHTA, CDR2 FQGNSA. CDR3 sequence reads: CASSGNRVRGYTF. Partial CDR3 DNA: TGTGCCAGCAGCGGTAACAGGGTTCGCGGC. Looking up the rest from reference TRBV7-2 and TRBJ1-2 gives the full variable domain: GAGVSQSPSNKVTEKGKDVELRCDPISGHTALYWYRQSLGQGLEFLIYFQGNSAPDKSGLPSDRFSAERTGGSVSTLTIQRTQQEDSAVYLCASSGNRVRGYTFGSGTRLTVV.

This clone was observed many times. Read data end 3 residues before the CDR3 end; the end is taken from the germline J gene. V gene TRBV7-2 combines with J gene TRBJ1-2, with 8 bases aligning to TRBD1. This CDR3 contains 13 residues. Per germline, CDR1 SGHTA and CDR2 FQGNSA. The part of the CDR3 DNA that was read is TGTGCCAGCAGCTCCCGACAGGGGAGAGGC. Amino acids: CASSSRQGRG. The complete CDR3 protein is CASSSRQGRGYTF. The whole variable domain, remainder taken from reference TRBV7-2 and TRBJ1-2, is GAGVSQSPSNKVTEKGKDVELRCDPISGHTALYWYRQSLGQGLEFLIYFQGNSAPDKSGLPSDRFSAERTGGSVSTLTIQRTQQEDSAVYLCASSSRQGRGYTFGSGTRLTVV.

Remarks on this clone: Read coverage stops 3 residues before the CDR3 terminus; the germline J gene supplies the remainder. J is TRBJ1-2 and V is TRBV7-3; unclear D gene. This CDR3 comprises 13 residues. Looked up from germline, CDR1 is SGHTA and CDR2 is FQGTGA. The chain's CDR3 is CASSYQADYDYTF. Partial CDR3 DNA: TGTGCCAGCAGCTACCAGGCGGACTACGAC.

This clone was detected many times. The read gets to within 3 residues of the CDR3 end, and the germline J gene fills in the rest. The chain joins TRBV5-4 to TRBJ1-3, with unresolved D. This CDR3 is built from 15 residues. Germline V gives CDR1 SGHNT, CDR2 YYREEE (reference sequence). V was cut by 0 bases and J by 7 bases, with 14 bases left in between. Partial CDR3 DNA: TGTGCCAGCAGCTTGGGCCCTGGGCTAACGAACACC. Its protein is CASSLGPGLTNT. The whole CDR3 region reads CASSLGPGLTNTIYF.

This clone was observed at least ten times. The read terminates 3 residues before the CDR3 end, so the remaining end is supplied by the germline J gene. The gene calls are TRBV6-1 and TRBJ2-3; the D is unclear. Looked up from germline, CDR1 is MNHNS and CDR2 is SASEGT. This CDR3 contains 14 residues. The ends were cut back, 0 bases at V and 1 base at J, with 5 bases in the middle. CDR3 DNA (partial): TGTGCCAGCAGTGAAGCTAGGGGCACAGATACG. It specifies CASSEARGTDT. The whole CDR3 protein is CASSEARGTDTQYF.

This clone was recorded at least ten times. The read ends 3 residues early relative to the CDR3; the germline J gene fills the gap. This chain joins TRBV13 and TRBJ2-1, with 7 bases identical to TRBD2. Germline CDR1 and CDR2: PRHDT and FYEKMQ (reference sequence). The length of the CDR3 is 15 residues. With 2 bases clipped from V and 2 bases from J, the junction kept 3 bases outside the gene matches. CDR3 in amino acids: CASSLRRGTYNEQFF. The CDR3 DNA, read in part, is TGTGCCAGCAGCTTACGGCGGGGGACCTACAATGAG.

This clone was seen repeatedly, ten times or more. The DNA ends 3 residues before the CDR3 does, and the rest of the CDR3 is filled in from the germline J gene. The identical CDR3 is also encoded by other nucleotide sequences in the sample. This sequence joins TRBV19 and TRBJ2-3; perhaps TRBD1 as D (5 bases). The length of the CDR3 is 14 residues. Between the trimmed V and J ends, which lost 1 base and 4 bases, there was a span of 9 bases. Germline lookup yields CDR1 LNHDA and CDR2 SQIVND (reference sequence). CDR3 protein: CASSIAARADTQYF. Partial CDR3 DNA: TGTGCCAGTAGTATAGCGGCCAGGGCAGATACG.

The table lists this clone with many counts. The CDR3 end lies 3 residues beyond the end of the read and is filled in from the germline J gene. The rearrangement uses TRBV20-1 and TRBJ1-5, with D perhaps TRBD1 (6 bases). This CDR3 comprises 12 residues. Germline V gene sequence: CDR1 DFQATT, CDR2 SNEGSKA (reference sequence). V shed 5 bases and J shed 6 bases, with 11 bases lying between them. CDR3 bases read: TGCAGTGCTCAACAGGGATCTCAGCCC. Amino acid sequence: CSAQQGSQP. The whole CDR3 sequence is CSAQQGSQPQHF.

In this sample, this clone turned up many times. From the germline J gene comes the end of the CDR3, since the read stops 3 residues before it. The rearrangement joins TRBV5-4 to TRBJ1-1, with 9 bases fitting TRBD1. Unmatched junction bases numbered 3, after V lost 3 bases and J lost 6 bases. The V gene's germline CDR1 is SGHNT and CDR2 YYREEE (reference sequence). CDR3 size: 13 residues. CDR3 sequence reads: CASSSRDRAEAFF. The sequenced part of the CDR3 DNA is TGTGCCAGCAGCTCTCGGGACAGGGCTGAA.

There are many counts of this clone. The read terminates 3 residues before the CDR3 end, so the remaining end is supplied by the germline J gene. The chain employs TRBV20-1 and TRBJ2-1, with 8 bases that match TRBD2. This CDR3 region has 16 residues. V lost 6 bases to trimming and J lost 0 bases; unmatched junction nucleotides: 10. Germline values: CDR1 DFQATT, CDR2 SNEGSKA (reference sequence). The CDR3 sequence: CSALKLAGPSYNEQFF. CDR3 DNA (partial): TGCAGTGCCCTGAAATTAGCGGGACCCTCCTACAATGAG.